What follows is one TCR beta chain and its context. This clone was observed a few times. Its specific antigen is unknown. It has no much larger one-base neighbor in the sample; base qualities were not kept. The data stem from a study of blood T cell repertoires in COVID-19 (dated by TCRdb to the early 2020s). About the study as a whole: Collaborator samples came from the United States, Italy and Spain and covered acute and convalescent phases of COVID-19. The samples were drawn from two sources: the first 160 participants of the ongoing ImmuneRACE study, and fewer than 1,500 subjects contributed by 6 global collaborators. Subjects who had been exposed to COVID-19, were actively infected with it, or had recovered from it provided the deeply sampled blood TCRbeta repertoires that made up the dataset. The material from the prospective study consisted of cDNA or gDNA derived from T cells, B-cell-depleted T cells, or PBMCs. The repertoires were released in a freely available public database meant as a resource for research on the immune response to SARS-CoV-2. Where available, HLA class I and class II types were taken from metadata supplied by the sample provider and were not determined by assay-based typing. Sample metadata almost always included a de-identified subject ID, COVID-19 status, age in years and sex.

Overall study outcomes, separate from this receptor: How much clinical and demographic metadata was included differed by source and by participant, and the metadata was provided uncurated.

Whole blood was collected in K2EDTA tubes by collaborating institutions according to the institutions' own protocols. For TCRbeta analysis, collaborators shipped samples in one of three forms: frozen whole blood, isolated PBMCs, or DNA extracted from either of those sample types. TCRbeta CDR3 regions were amplified from genomic DNA using the immunoSEQ Assay, a bias-controlled multiplex PCR. The authors' pipeline ran thus. Within the assay, amplification of reference gene primers was used to estimate how many nucleated cells each sample contained. Sequence reads were collapsed and filtered to measure the absolute abundance of every unique TCRbeta CDR3 rearrangement. Productive Simpson clonality was computed per sample as the square root of Simpson's diversity index over productive rearrangements. Entries here come from immuneACCESS through TCRdb and include only in-frame sequences with V and J called. Some clones fail to appear in such tables; in the studies checked, an unresolved V gene covers under half of the shortfall, and the cause of the remainder is unknown. The D gene and trimming were derived from the DNA, and the V and J assignments and clone size from that table. For this sample there are approximately 220,000 clones; 80% to 90% appear just once. The ten largest clones take up approximately 4.5% of the sample.

The CDR3 goes from the cysteine to the phenylalanine over 15 residues. Only the CDR3 part of the read is kept: 45 bases, read in frame from the first base. After removal of 1 base from V and 5 bases from J, the junction retains 2 bases not matched to a gene. For CDR1 and CDR2, the germline V gene lists MDHEN and SYDVKM. The clonotype originates from a woman aged 65 to 85 with acute or convalescent COVID-19. The rearrangement joined TRBV28 to TRBJ1-6, with 7 bases in between that match TRBD1. The sequencing input was peripheral blood. The CDR3 is CASSLFQGDNSPLHF. The DNA reads as follows: TGTGCCAGCAGTTTATTTCAGGGGGATAATTCACCCCTCCACTTT. Full variable domain (CDR3 extended with the reference TRBV28 and TRBJ1-6 proteins): DVKVTQSSRYLVKRTGEKVFLECVQDMDHENMFWYRQDPGLGLRLIYFSYDVKMKEKGDIPEGYSVSREKKERFSLILESASTNQTSMYLCASSLFQGDNSPLHFGNGTRLTVT.